Presented here are 19 T cell receptor beta chains from one specimen sequenced in a study of blood T cell repertoires in COVID-19. Repertoires were generated with immunoSEQ multiplex PCR, while TCRdb's copy carries only in-frame clones and drops some. This sample has 200,000 to 300,000 clones; more than 75% occur once, and the top ten carry over 4%. Sequencing was performed on peripheral blood. The receptors originated from an older woman with COVID-19, enrolled during active disease.

This chain uses TRBV18 with TRBJ1-5, with a possible D match to TRBD1 (6 bases). The germline CDR1 and CDR2 sequences are KGHSH and LQKENI. Trimming took 3 bases from V and 9 from J, leaving 12 bases between them. The length of the CDR3 is 13 residues. CDR3 amino acids: CASSPLQGVPQHF. Here the CDR3 DNA reads TGTGCCAGCTCACCTCTACAGGGCGTGCCCCAGCATTTT.

The rearrangement uses TRBV30 and TRBJ2-7, with TRBD2 as a possible D gene (6 bases). Germline V gene sequence: CDR1 GTSNPN, CDR2 SVGIG (reference sequence). There are 13 residues in the CDR3. Trimming took off 3 bases at V and 0 bases at J, with 9 bases between the two ends. CDR3 coding DNA: TGTGCCTGGAGCCAGGGACTCTCCTACGAGCAGTACTTC. Translated: CAWSQGLSYEQYF.

The gene calls are TRBV7-9 and TRBJ1-4, with 7 bases fitting TRBD1. This CDR3 region has 14 residues. CDR1 is SEHNR, CDR2 FQNEAQ, per germline (reference sequence). V was pared by 5 bases and J by 4 bases, with 4 bases of the junction left unmatched. The CDR3 loop reads CASSQTGINEKLFF. The CDR3 DNA follows: TGTGCCAGCAGCCAGACAGGGATTAATGAAAAACTGTTTTTT.

This clone has just a few counts. The chain recombines TRBV3-1 (or the pseudogene TRBV3-2) with TRBJ2-7; 10 bases agree with TRBD2. The germline V gene encodes CDR1 LGHDT and CDR2 YNNKEL (reference sequence). This CDR3 comprises 16 residues. V lost 3 bases, J lost 0 bases, and 5 bases stayed unmatched. The CDR3: CASSQNPSGSSYEQYF. CDR3 nucleotide sequence: TGTGCCAGCAGCCAGAACCCTAGCGGGAGCTCCTACGAGCAGTACTTC.

This clone was seen more than once but under ten times. This chain uses TRBV25-1 with TRBJ1-1, with TRBD1 identical over 7 bases. V gave up 6 bases and J gave up 3 bases; unmatched junction bases: 4. The CDR3 length is 13 residues. CDR1 and CDR2 (germline): MGHDK, SYGVNS. The CDR3 bases are TGTGCCAGCAGAAACAGGGGTGACACTGAAGCTTTCTTT. Its translation: CASRNRGDTEAFF.

The genes are TRBV11-2 and TRBJ2-2; TRBD1 might be the D (5 bases). V shed 7 bases and J shed 6 bases, with 30 bases lying between them. The CDR3 is made up of 19 amino acids. Germline assignment: CDR1 SGHAT and CDR2 FQNNGV. The CDR3 nucleotides are TGTGCCAGCACCCCATCACTGTCTTCGGCCAGGGATTTCTCCGGGGAGCTGTTTTTT. Protein: CASTPSLSSARDFSGELFF.

The J gene is TRBJ1-2, the V gene TRBV18; 7 positions agree with TRBD1. This CDR3 is built from 15 residues. In germline, CDR1 is KGHSH, CDR2 LQKENI. Losses at the gene ends were 1 base for V and 0 bases for J; bases not matched to a gene: 2. CDR3 amino acids: CASSPQGASNYGYTF. The CDR3 DNA reads TGTGCCAGCTCACCACAGGGGGCGTCTAACTATGGCTACACCTTC.

CDR3 in amino acids: CASNPGGVSGNTIYF. In nucleotides, the CDR3 is TGTGCCAGCAACCCAGGGGGCGTCTCTGGAAACACCATATATTTT. V is TRBV7-9 and J is TRBJ1-3, with 8 bases matching TRBD1. The CDR3 length is 15 residues. Losses at the gene ends were 7 bases for V and 0 bases for J; bases not matched to a gene: 5. Germline CDR1 SEHNR, CDR2 FQNEAQ (reference sequence). Combining the CDR3 with reference TRBV7-9 and TRBJ1-3 gives the whole variable domain DTGVSQNPRHKITKRGQNVTFRCDPISEHNRLYWYRQTLGQGPEFLTYFQNEAQLEKSRLLSDRFSAERPKGSFSTLEIQRTEQGDSAMYLCASNPGGVSGNTIYFGEGSWLTVV.

This chain's CDR3 is CASSLGQNTEAFF. DNA for the CDR3: TGTGCCAGCAGCTTGGGACAGAACACTGAAGCTTTCTTT. The chain carries TRBV7-9 and TRBJ1-1; TRBD1 might be the D (6 bases). This CDR3 is built from 13 residues. Deletions cut 3 bases from V and 1 base from J, with 6 bases between. Germline CDR1 is SEHNR and CDR2 is FQNEAQ (reference sequence).

V usage is TRBV7-9 and J usage is TRBJ2-7; 10 bases are shared with TRBD1. V was clipped by 7 bases and J by 3 bases; unmatched bases: 9. Germline values: CDR1 SEHNR, CDR2 FQNEAQ (reference sequence). This CDR3 is built from 15 residues. The CDR3 protein is CASNIPGQGFYEQYF. The CDR3 nucleotides read TGTGCCAGCAACATTCCGGGACAGGGGTTCTACGAGCAGTACTTC.

This clone came up a few times. The chain combines TRBV5-4 with TRBJ2-7; TRBD2 matches 14 bases. The ends lost 4 bases at V and 5 bases at J; junction bases unmatched: 8. CDR1 is SGHNT and CDR2 is YYREEE in the germline V gene (reference sequence). The CDR3 has 16 amino acids. The CDR3 region is CASSPGLAGEVHEQYF. The CDR3, as DNA: TGTGCCAGCAGCCCGGGACTAGCGGGAGAAGTCCACGAGCAGTACTTC.

This clone was seen once. This chain connects TRBV30 to TRBJ2-7, with D perhaps TRBD2 (5 bases). The CDR3 has 15 residues. Germline CDR1 reads GTSNPN; CDR2 reads SVGIG (reference sequence). Trimming cost V 0 bases and J 2 bases, with 14 bases left between them. In DNA form, the CDR3 reads TGTGCCTGGAGTGTACGGAAGGGAGCACCCTACGAGCAGTACTTC. Translating gives CAWSVRKGAPYEQYF. The variable domain in full, with the rest retrieved from reference TRBV30 and TRBJ2-7, is SQTIHQWPATLVQPVGSPLSLECTVEGTSNPNLYWYRQAAGRGLQLLFYSVGIGQISSEVPQNLSASRPQDRQFILSSKKLLLSDSGFYLCAWSVRKGAPYEQYFGPGTRLTVT.

This chain joins TRBV4-3 and TRBJ2-7, with TRBD2 matching 11 bases. CDR3 length equals 16 residues. V was clipped by 1 base and J by 1 base; unmatched bases: 3. The germline V gene encodes CDR1 LGHNA and CDR2 YSLEER. The CDR3 loop reads CASSQGSGRGSYEQYF. CDR3 nucleotides: TGCGCCAGCAGCCAAGGTAGCGGGAGGGGTTCCTACGAGCAGTACTTC.

In its sample, this clone was seen once. This chain uses TRBV27 with TRBJ2-7, with 10 nucleotides matching TRBD2. The CDR3 sequence is 15 residues long. Germline CDR1 and CDR2: MNHEY and SMNVEV (reference sequence). V lost 1 base to trimming and J lost 2 bases; unmatched junction nucleotides: 2. This CDR3 is CASSLYLAGAYEQYF. The CDR3 nucleotides are TGTGCCAGCAGTTTATATCTAGCGGGAGCCTACGAGCAGTACTTC.

The chain combines TRBV6-5 with TRBJ2-2, with a possible D match to TRBD2 (6 bases). The germline V and J ends were trimmed by 5 bases and 5 bases, with 15 bases remaining between them. Germline loops: CDR1 MNHEY, CDR2 SVGAGI. This CDR3 comprises 15 residues. The CDR3 region has the DNA TGTGCCAGCAGTAGACTAGTTGGAGGGACCGGGGAGCTGTTTTTT. Translated: CASSRLVGGTGELFF.

The V gene is TRBV19, the J gene TRBJ2-7, with D perhaps matching TRBD2 (6 bases). Trimming shortened V by 3 bases and J by 7 bases, and 10 bases separated the two germline ends. The CDR3 length is 12 residues. The germline V gene encodes CDR1 LNHDA and CDR2 SQIVND (reference sequence). The CDR3 nucleotides read TGTGCCAGTAGTATCCCCGGAGGGGAGCAGTACTTC. Translated, it gives CASSIPGGEQYF.

The chain couples TRBV19 to TRBJ1-3, with D tentatively TRBD1 (6 bases). Germline V lookup: CDR1 LNHDA, CDR2 SQIVND (reference sequence). V was pared by 9 bases and J by 0 bases, with 15 bases between. The CDR3 has 15 amino acids. Here the CDR3 reads CASSGAHFSGNTIYF. CDR3 bases: TGTGCCAGCTCAGGGGCACATTTCTCTGGAAACACCATATATTTT.

This chain links TRBV5-1 with TRBJ2-7; 9 bases map to TRBD2. The CDR3 covers 15 residues. The V and J ends lost 0 bases and 5 bases, in that order; junction bases with no gene match: 6. Per the germline V gene, CDR1 is SGHRS and CDR2 is YFSETQ. The CDR3 DNA follows: TGCGCCAGCAGCTTGGGGTTAGCGGGAGTGGACGAGCAGTACTTC. Protein product: CASSLGLAGVDEQYF.

The chain carries TRBV7-8 and TRBJ2-7, with D possibly TRBD2 on 6 matching bases. The germline CDR1 and CDR2 sequences are SGHVS and FQNEAQ. CDR3 size: 16 residues. The V end was cut by 5 bases, the J end by 2 bases, with 19 bases between. CDR3 nucleotides: TGTGCCAGCAGCCTCAATCCGGGGGTAAGGACCTACGAGCAGTACTTC. Its protein product is CASSLNPGVRTYEQYF.